Listed here are 27 T cell receptor beta chains from one sample, sequenced in a study of T-cell reconstitution after alpha-beta-depleted transplantation in children. Preparation of the TCRbeta library used unique molecular identifiers. MiXCR, applied by TCRdb to the PCR reads, yields one record per CDR3 protein. The sample has 200,000 to 300,000 distinct CDR3 sequences, 9.5% to 15% seen once; the top ten hold around 2.5%. Here the sequenced sample was PBMCs from the stem cell graft donor, taken from the stem cell graft. These TCRs come from a human donor who donated a stem cell graft to a child with acute lymphoblastic leukemia.

This clonotype was seen only a few times. The chain couples TRBV29-1 to TRBJ2-1, with D possibly TRBD2 on 5 matching bases. Germline V CDR1 and CDR2: SQVTM, ANQGSEA. V was cut by 1 base and J by 0 bases, with 13 bases left in between. This CDR3 comprises 16 residues. The CDR3 bases are TGCAGCGTTGAAGGAGGTAGCGATAGCTCCTACAATGAGCAGTTCTTC. It specifies CSVEGGSDSSYNEQFF.

This clonotype was detected ten times or more. The gene calls are TRBV29-1 and TRBJ1-5; maybe TRBD1 (6 bases). Trimming removed 4 bases at V and 4 bases at J, with 8 bases between. CDR3 length equals 12 residues. Germline V gene data show CDR1 as SQVTM and CDR2 as ANQGSEA. CDR3 in amino acids: CSVGQGNQPQHF. The CDR3 DNA reads as TGCAGCGTTGGGCAGGGGAATCAGCCCCAGCATTTT.

This clonotype has a handful of counts. This chain links TRBV9 with TRBJ2-7, with 10 bases matching TRBD2. CDR1 and CDR2 from the germline V gene are SGDLS and YYNGEE. This CDR3 is 15 amino acids long. The V segment lost 4 bases and the J segment 7 bases; nucleotides outside the gene matches: 11. CDR3 protein: CASSSGTSDPEEQYF. Written as DNA, the CDR3 is TGTGCCAGCAGCTCCGGGACTAGCGATCCTGAGGAGCAGTACTTC. The full variable domain, in which reference TRBV9 and TRBJ2-7 provide the parts outside the CDR3, is DSGVTQTPKHLITATGQRVTLRCSPRSGDLSVYWYQQSLDQGLQFLIQYYNGEERAKGNILERFSAQQFPDLHSELNLSSLELGDSALYFCASSSGTSDPEEQYFGPGTRLTVT.

This clonotype was recorded at least ten times. This chain uses TRBV4-2 with TRBJ2-5; D perhaps matches TRBD2 (6 bases). The V end was cut by 0 bases, the J end by 5 bases, with 13 bases between. The CDR3 is made up of 15 amino acids. Germline V gives CDR1 LGHNA, CDR2 YNFKEQ. The CDR3 reads CASSQEAGRRETQYF. The DNA for the CDR3 is TGTGCCAGCAGCCAAGAGGCGGGACGGAGGGAGACCCAGTACTTC.

In this sample, this clonotype turned up many times. This chain connects TRBV29-1 to TRBJ1-5, with 7 positions matching TRBD1. The CDR3 sequence is 13 residues long. Germline values: CDR1 SQVTM, CDR2 ANQGSEA. The V segment lost 4 bases and the J segment 4 bases; nucleotides outside the gene matches: 4. The CDR3 spells CSVAVDRNQPQHF. The CDR3 coding sequence is TGCAGCGTTGCGGTGGACAGGAATCAGCCCCAGCATTTT. Together with reference TRBV29-1 and TRBJ1-5, the CDR3 gives the full variable domain: SAVISQKPSRDICQRGTSLTIQCQVDSQVTMMFWYRQQPGQSLTLIATANQGSEATYESGFVIDKFPISRPNLTFSTLTVSNMSPEDSSIYLCSVAVDRNQPQHFGDGTRLSIL.

V and J are TRBV6-5 and TRBJ1-1; 8 positions agree with TRBD1. Germline assignment: CDR1 MNHEY and CDR2 SVGAGI. V was clipped by 4 bases and J by 11 bases; unmatched bases: 9. The CDR3 totals 13 residues. This chain's CDR3 is CASSSSGGGQAFF. In DNA form, the CDR3 reads TGTGCCAGCAGTTCTTCAGGGGGCGGACAGGCTTTCTTT.

This clonotype was seen at least ten times. The rearrangement joins TRBV12-3 or TRBV12-4 to TRBJ2-7; D call uncertain. Trimming removed 6 bases at V and 0 bases at J, with 9 bases between. There are 13 residues in the CDR3. The CDR3 loop is CASSLQNSYEQYF. The CDR3 DNA reads as TGTGCCAGCAGCCTTCAGAACTCCTACGAGCAGTACTTC.

This clonotype was counted ten times or more. The rearrangement joins TRBV20-1 to TRBJ2-2; D gene ambiguous. The CDR3 sequence is 13 residues long. The V end lost 3 bases, the J end lost 5 bases, and 10 bases lay between the germline ends. Germline CDR1 DFQATT, CDR2 SNEGSKA (reference sequence). The CDR3 region is CSARARWTGELFF. The CDR3 region has the DNA TGCAGTGCTAGGGCCCGGTGGACCGGGGAGCTGTTTTTT.

The table lists this clonotype with many counts. The J gene is TRBJ2-1, the V gene TRBV5-6; 9 nucleotides line up with TRBD2. The CDR3 length is 13 residues. Per germline, CDR1 SGHDT and CDR2 YYEEEE. The ends lost 8 bases at V and 7 bases at J; junction bases unmatched: 7. The CDR3 is CASRSSGGNEQFF. CDR3 sequence (DNA): TGTGCCAGTCGGAGTAGCGGGGGAAATGAGCAGTTCTTC.

This clonotype was recorded many times. V is TRBV7-9 and J is TRBJ2-2; TRBD1 matches at 12 bases. Per germline, CDR1 SEHNR and CDR2 FQNEAQ (reference sequence). The trim removed 4 bases at V and 6 bases at J, leaving 9 bases unmatched. CDR3 size: 17 residues. Written as DNA, the CDR3 is TGTGCCAGCAGCTCCAGCCGGGACAGGGGGCGCGCCGGGGAGCTGTTTTTT. This translates into CASSSSRDRGRAGELFF. Using reference TRBV7-9 and TRBJ2-2 for the parts outside the CDR3, the full variable domain is DTGVSQNPRHKITKRGQNVTFRCDPISEHNRLYWYRQTLGQGPEFLTYFQNEAQLEKSRLLSDRFSAERPKGSFSTLEIQRTEQGDSAMYLCASSSSRDRGRAGELFFGEGSRLTVL.

This clonotype showed up just a few times. The CDR3 nucleotides read TGTGCCACCAGCAGAGGATGGAGTGGTGATGATAGGAATGAGCAGTTCTTC. It translates to CATSRGWSGDDRNEQFF. This chain uses TRBV15 with TRBJ2-1; no firm D call. This CDR3 spans 17 amino acids. Germline V gene lookup returns CDR1 LNHNV and CDR2 YYDKDF (reference sequence). The V end lost 1 base, the J end lost 7 bases, and 20 bases lay between the germline ends.

This clonotype has ten or more counts. This sequence joins TRBV5-1 and TRBJ2-1, with a tentative D call TRBD1 (6 bases). The length of the CDR3 is 15 residues. V was trimmed by 0 bases and J by 0 bases, leaving 7 bases between them. Per germline, CDR1 SGHRS and CDR2 YFSETQ. The CDR3 region is CASSLEQGSYNEQFF. The CDR3 bases are TGCGCCAGCAGCTTGGAACAGGGCTCCTACAATGAGCAGTTCTTC.

This clonotype was counted ten times or more. V and J are TRBV20-1 and TRBJ2-4; either TRBD1 or TRBD2 may fit D (5 bases each). Deletions cut 5 bases from V and 7 bases from J, with 12 bases between. There are 12 residues in the CDR3. Germline V gene lookup returns CDR1 DFQATT and CDR2 SNEGSKA (reference sequence). For the CDR3, the DNA is TGCAGTGCTCCCAACAGGAGGAACATTCAGTACTTC. Translating it yields CSAPNRRNIQYF.

In this sample, this clonotype turned up a few times. The CDR3 sequence is CAWSRDRVAEAFF. The CDR3, as DNA: TGTGCCTGGAGTAGGGACAGGGTTGCTGAAGCTTTCTTT. The chain recombines TRBV30 with TRBJ1-1; 9 bases agree with TRBD1. The CDR3 has 13 residues. Germline V gives CDR1 GTSNPN, CDR2 SVGIG (reference sequence). V trimming: 2 bases; J trimming: 6 bases; junction bases outside the gene matches: 4.

This clonotype has more than one count but fewer than ten. The genes are TRBV19 and TRBJ1-1, with unresolved D. The CDR3 extends over 14 amino acids. V lost 1 base, J lost 0 bases, and 6 bases lay in between. CDR1 LNHDA and CDR2 SQIVND come from the germline V gene (reference sequence). Written as DNA, the CDR3 is TGTGCCAGTAGTATAGGTCTGATGAACACTGAAGCTTTCTTT. Translating it yields CASSIGLMNTEAFF. The full variable domain, with the rest looked up from reference TRBV19 and TRBJ1-1, is DGGITQSPKYLFRKEGQNVTLSCEQNLNHDAMYWYRQDPGQGLRLIYYSQIVNDFQKGDIAEGYSVSREKKESFPLTVTSAQKNPTAFYLCASSIGLMNTEAFFGQGTRLTVV.

A note on this clonotype: With a much larger clone just one base away, this may be a read error. The rearrangement links TRBV6-2 or TRBV6-3 to TRBJ2-5; 10 nucleotides agree with TRBD1. CDR1 and CDR2 (germline): MNHEY, SVGEGT. Trimming at V came to 6 bases and at J to 5 bases, leaving 12 bases not matched to a gene. The CDR3 runs to 16 residues. In DNA form, the CDR3 reads TGTGCCAGCAGCCGCACTCCGACAGGGGGCACGGAGACCCAGTACTTC. Translated: CASSRTPTGGTETQYF.

The genes are TRBV24-1 and TRBJ2-1, with 8 bases fitting TRBD2. J gave up 6 bases and V 3 bases, and 6 bases lay outside the gene matches. CDR3 size: 15 residues. Germline V CDR1 and CDR2: KGHDR, SFDVKD. The CDR3 reads CATSDQGLVVNEQFF. CDR3 nucleotides: TGTGCCACCAGTGATCAGGGACTAGTTGTCAATGAGCAGTTCTTC.

This clonotype was counted at least ten times. This rearrangement joins TRBV29-1 to TRBJ2-7, with TRBD1 identical over 7 bases. V lost 6 bases, J lost 6 bases, and 5 bases stayed unmatched. The CDR3 is 11 amino acids. In germline, CDR1 is SQVTM, CDR2 ANQGSEA. The CDR3 region is CSVGDSREQYF. The DNA of the CDR3 is TGCAGCGTCGGGGACAGCCGCGAGCAGTACTTC.

This clonotype was detected ten times or more. The genes are TRBV5-1 and TRBJ1-1; unclear D gene. Germline CDR1 SGHRS, CDR2 YFSETQ. With 4 bases removed from V and 12 bases from J, the gap between germline ends came to 22 bases. The CDR3 length is 14 residues. Written as DNA, the CDR3 is TGCGCCAGCAGCCCACGGAGTCAAGGCCCCCCGCCTTTCTTT. Amino acid sequence: CASSPRSQGPPPFF.

This clonotype was recorded at least ten times. CDR3 DNA sequence: TGTGCCACCAGGGACAGGGTTTCGGAGACCCAGTACTTC. This codes for CATRDRVSETQYF. This chain uses TRBV15 with TRBJ2-5; TRBD1 matches at 8 bases. J gave up 5 bases and V 6 bases, and 5 bases lay outside the gene matches. CDR3 length equals 13 residues. Per the germline V gene, CDR1 is LNHNV and CDR2 is YYDKDF (reference sequence).

This rearrangement joins TRBV6-1 to TRBJ2-7; the match to TRBD1 covers 8 bases. CDR1 is MNHNS, CDR2 SASEGT, per germline. The CDR3 totals 15 residues. Germline trimming cut 8 bases from V and 1 base from J; bases unmatched to any gene: 10. CDR3 coding DNA: TGTGCCAGCCGGAGACAGGGGCCCTCTTCCTACGAGCAGTACTTC. The encoded protein is CASRRQGPSSYEQYF.

This clonotype came up many times. The genes are TRBV13 and TRBJ2-7; possibly TRBD1 or TRBD2 for D (5 bases each). Trimming pared 5 bases from V and 2 bases from J, leaving 19 bases between. The CDR3 length is 16 residues. Germline V CDR1 and CDR2: PRHDT, FYEKMQ (reference sequence). The CDR3 coding sequence is TGTGCCAGCAGCCTCTTCGAAAGAGGGGCGCCCTACGAGCAGTACTTC. Translation gives CASSLFERGAPYEQYF.

At least ten counts were recorded for this clonotype. V gene TRBV12-3 or TRBV12-4 combines with J gene TRBJ2-1; D is uncertain. V was shortened by 5 bases and J by 8 bases, with 13 bases between the two germline ends. This CDR3 comprises 13 residues. The CDR3 nucleotides read TGTGCCAGCAGTCCCGCTCAGACCCATGAGCAGTTCTTC. Translating gives CASSPAQTHEQFF.

Many counts were recorded for this clonotype. This chain uses TRBV12-3 or TRBV12-4 with TRBJ1-1; weak D call: TRBD1 (5 bases). This CDR3 has 14 amino acids. V gave up 3 bases and J gave up 5 bases, with 13 bases separating them. The DNA for the CDR3 is TGTGCCAGCAGTTTGTGGGGACGGGATACTGAAGCTTTCTTT. Its translation: CASSLWGRDTEAFF.

Many counts were recorded for this clonotype. The chain links TRBV24-1 to TRBJ2-1; no definite D call. The CDR3 totals 14 residues. CDR1 KGHDR and CDR2 SFDVKD come from the germline V gene. The V end was cut by 4 bases, the J end by 5 bases, with 11 bases between. The CDR3 region is CATSDLDDNNEQFF. In DNA form, the CDR3 reads TGTGCCACCAGTGACTTGGACGACAACAATGAGCAGTTCTTC.

The chain links TRBV4-3 to TRBJ2-6, with unresolved D. CDR1 LGHNA and CDR2 YSLEER come from the germline V gene. The CDR3 contains 16 residues. Between the trimmed V and J ends, which lost 0 bases and 0 bases, there was a span of 6 bases. The CDR3 sequence: CASSQDTTSGANVLTF. The CDR3, as DNA: TGCGCCAGCAGCCAAGACACCACCTCTGGGGCCAACGTCCTGACTTTC.

This clonotype occurred many times. The chain carries TRBV10-3 and TRBJ2-1, with no clear D. The CDR3 loop spans 14 amino acids. The germline CDR1 and CDR2 sequences are ENHRY and SYGVKD. V was trimmed by 4 bases and J by 3 bases, leaving 10 bases between them. DNA of the CDR3: TGTGCCATCAGTGCCGAACAGCTCTACAATGAGCAGTTCTTC. It codes for CAISAEQLYNEQFF.